The clone carrying this T cell receptor (beta chain) has only one observation. This table comes from immunoSEQ multiplex PCR, and its TCRdb copy is limited to in-frame clones, with some not included. The sample has over 200,000 clones, just under 85% seen once; the top ten hold 15%. CDR1 SGHRS and CDR2 YFSETQ come from the germline V gene. This CDR3 has 15 amino acids. J lost 5 bases, V lost 0 bases, and 5 bases had no gene match. The data were taken from a study of blood T cell repertoires in COVID-19. The origin of this receptor is a man between 35 and 55 years old who had recovered from COVID-19. The chain has TRBV5-1 and TRBJ2-5; 9 nucleotides agree with TRBD2. Sequencing was performed on PBMCs or T cells enriched from blood (not recorded which). The CDR3 nucleotides read TGCGCCAGCAGCTTGGCGCGGGAGGGCCCGGAGACCCAGTACTTC. Encoded protein: CASSLAREGPETQYF.